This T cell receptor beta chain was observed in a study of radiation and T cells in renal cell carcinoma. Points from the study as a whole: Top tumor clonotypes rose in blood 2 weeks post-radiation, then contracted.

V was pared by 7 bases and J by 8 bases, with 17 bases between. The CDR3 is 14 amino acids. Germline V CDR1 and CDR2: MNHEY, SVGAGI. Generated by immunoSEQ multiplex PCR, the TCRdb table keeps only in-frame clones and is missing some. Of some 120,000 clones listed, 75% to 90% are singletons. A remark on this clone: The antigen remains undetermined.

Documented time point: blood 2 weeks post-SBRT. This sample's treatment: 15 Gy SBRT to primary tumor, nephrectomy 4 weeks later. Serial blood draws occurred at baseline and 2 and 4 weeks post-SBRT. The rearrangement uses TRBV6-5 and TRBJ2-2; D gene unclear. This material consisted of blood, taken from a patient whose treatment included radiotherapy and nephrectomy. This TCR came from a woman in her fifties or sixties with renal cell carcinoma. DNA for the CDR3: TGTGCCAGCACCTTCCGGAGCCGTACTGGGGAGCTGTTTTTT. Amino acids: CASTFRSRTGELFF.